These T cell receptor beta chains were read from a single sample in a study of CD8+ T cells in alopecia areata. Assay used: immunoSEQ multiplex PCR; TCRdb lists only in-frame clones, some missing. Among around 270,000 clones listed, more than 45% were seen once. The sequencing here drew on CD4+ T cells sorted from blood, taken at week 24, from a patient treated with tofacitinib. The receptors derive from a human donor with alopecia areata. Each CDR3 is given with its conserved first and last residue. A D gene is named only where the DNA matches it firmly. Clone size is shown for a subset of rows, as once, few, many or a class of expanded clone.

d_call	v_call	clone_size	cdr3_length	j_call	cdr3_nt	cdr3_aa
.	TRBV5-4	.	14	TRBJ1-2	TGTGCCAGCAGCTTGGAGGGGGGGGCCTATGGCTACACCTTC	CASSLEGGAYGYTF
TRBD1	TRBV6-5	once	13	TRBJ1-6	TGTGCCAGCAGAGACAGGGTGGGGTCACCCCTCCACTTT	CASRDRVGSPLHF
TRBD1	TRBV11-2	.	14	TRBJ2-2	TGTGCCAGCAAGGGACAGGGGGGCACCGGGGAGCTGTTTTTT	CASKGQGGTGELFF
.	TRBV30	few	13	TRBJ1-6	TGTGCCTGGAGTGTAGATATACGGTCAACCCTCCACTTT	CAWSVDIRSTLHF
.	TRBV10-3	few	15	TRBJ2-7	TGTGCCATCAGTCTACAGAGGGGATACCTCTACGAGCAGTACTTC	CAISLQRGYLYEQYF
.	TRBV30	.	12	TRBJ1-2	TGTGCCTGGAGTGTACGAGGGCCCGGCTACACCTTC	CAWSVRGPGYTF
.	TRBV7-3	.	15	TRBJ2-1	TGTGCCAGCAGCTTTATGGCGGGGCTTTACAATGAGCAGTTCTTC	CASSFMAGLYNEQFF
.	TRBV28	.	15	TRBJ2-1	TGTGCCAGCAGTTTATCCCTGCGCTCCTACAATGAGCAGTTCTTC	CASSLSLRSYNEQFF
.	TRBV7-9	.	14	TRBJ2-5	TGTGCCAGCAGCTCCAGGGTCAGGGGAGAGACCCAGTACTTC	CASSSRVRGETQYF
.	TRBV5-1	.	12	TRBJ2-1	TGCGCCAGCAGCTTAGGGGGAAATGAGCAGTTCTTC	CASSLGGNEQFF
.	TRBV29-1	.	15	TRBJ2-2	TGCAGCGTTGTCGGTGTGGGGGGTTTAACCGGGGAGCTGTTTTTT	CSVVGVGGLTGELFF
.	TRBV7-2	.	14	TRBJ2-3	TGTGCCAGCAGCCCTGGGTTCATCACAGATACGCAGTATTTT	CASSPGFITDTQYF
.	TRBV4-1	.	19	TRBJ1-4	TGCGCCAGCAGCCATGCACTTCTTGGCCTCGGGACGGGAGTTGAAAAACTGTTTTTT	CASSHALLGLGTGVEKLFF
.	TRBV20-1	.	11	TRBJ2-5	TGCAGTGCTAGGGAAGACGGGACCCAGTACTTC	CSAREDGTQYF
TRBD1	TRBV6-5	few	13	TRBJ1-2	TGTGCCAGCAGTCCGGACAGGGGTTATGGCTACACCTTC	CASSPDRGYGYTF
TRBD2	TRBV4-1	.	15	TRBJ2-5	TGCGCCAGCAGCCCAGTTCGGGGGGGAGGCCAGACCCAGTACTTC	CASSPVRGGGQTQYF
TRBD2	TRBV29-1	few	15	TRBJ2-3	TGCAGCGTTGATCCCGGCGGGGGTTGGGCAGATACGCAGTATTTT	CSVDPGGGWADTQYF
.	TRBV4-1	.	16	TRBJ2-1	TGCGCCAGCAGCCAACCCTTAGCGGCTACCTACAATGAGCAGTTCTTC	CASSQPLAATYNEQFF
.	TRBV5-1	.	13	TRBJ2-3	TGCGCCAGCAGGGGGGGCCTCACAGATACGCAGTATTTT	CASRGGLTDTQYF
TRBD1	TRBV6-5	.	15	TRBJ1-6	TGTGCCAGTTCAGTGGGACAGATAGATAATTCACCCCTCCACTTT	CASSVGQIDNSPLHF
.	TRBV18	.	13	TRBJ1-1	TGTGCCAGCTCACTGGACGGCCGGACTGAAGCTTTCTTT	CASSLDGRTEAFF
.	TRBV25-1	.	16	TRBJ2-3	TGTGCCAGCAGTCCTCAGGTCGGGGGGCAAGCAGATACGCAGTATTTT	CASSPQVGGQADTQYF
TRBD1	TRBV30	.	14	TRBJ1-1	TGTGCCTGGAATTCGGGACAGGGGAACACTGAAGCTTTCTTT	CAWNSGQGNTEAFF
.	TRBV19	few	13	TRBJ2-4	TGTGCCACCACACAGGGACAATTGGACATTCAGTACTTC	CATTQGQLDIQYF
.	TRBV5-1	.	14	TRBJ2-4	TGCGCCAGCAGCTTGGAACCGAACAAAAACATTCAGTACTTC	CASSLEPNKNIQYF
.	TRBV29-1	.	15	TRBJ1-2	TGCAGCGTCGACCCGGGGGATCCAGCCTACTATGGCTACACCTTC	CSVDPGDPAYYGYTF
.	TRBV7-9	.	14	TRBJ2-7	TGTGCCAGCAGGCCCACCCCGCGCTCCTACGAGCAGTACTTC	CASRPTPRSYEQYF